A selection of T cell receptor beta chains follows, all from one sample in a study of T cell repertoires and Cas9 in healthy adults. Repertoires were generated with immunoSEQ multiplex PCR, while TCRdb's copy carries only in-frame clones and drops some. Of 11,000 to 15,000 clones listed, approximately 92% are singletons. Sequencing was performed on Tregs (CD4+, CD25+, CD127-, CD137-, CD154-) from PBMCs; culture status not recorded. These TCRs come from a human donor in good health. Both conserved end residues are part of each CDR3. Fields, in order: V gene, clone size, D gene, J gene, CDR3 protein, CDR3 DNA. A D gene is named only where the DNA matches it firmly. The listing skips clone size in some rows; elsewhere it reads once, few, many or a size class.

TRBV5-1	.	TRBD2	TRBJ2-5	CASSRWTSGPSAEETQYF	TGCGCCAGCAGCCGTTGGACTAGCGGACCTTCAGCGGAAGAGACCCAGTACTTC
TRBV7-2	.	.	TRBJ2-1	CASNRGGGPSHEQFF	TGTGCCAGTAATAGGGGGGGAGGGCCTTCGCATGAGCAGTTCTTC
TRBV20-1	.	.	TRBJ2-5	CSASLLETQYF	TGCAGTGCTAGTCTTTTAGAGACCCAGTACTTC
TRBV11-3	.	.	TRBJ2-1	CASSFGGVSEQFF	TGTGCCAGCAGCTTTGGTGGGGTGAGTGAGCAGTTCTTC
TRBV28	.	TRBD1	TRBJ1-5	CASSETGTGVWQPQHF	TGTGCCAGCAGTGAGACCGGGACAGGGGTTTGGCAGCCCCAGCATTTT
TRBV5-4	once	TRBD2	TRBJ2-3	CASSAAGGVEGTQYF	TGTGCCAGCAGCGCCGCGGGGGGGGTTGAAGGTACGCAGTATTTT
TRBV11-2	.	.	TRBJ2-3	CASSSRRTDTQYF	TGTGCCAGCAGCTCCCGACGGACAGATACGCAGTATTTT
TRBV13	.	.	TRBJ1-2	CASSFFVSGGTNGYTF	TGTGCCAGCAGCTTTTTTGTGTCGGGGGGGACAAATGGCTACACCTTC
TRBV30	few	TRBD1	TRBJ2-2	CAWKKGGPGELFF	TGTGCCTGGAAGAAAGGGGGCCCCGGGGAGCTGTTTTTT
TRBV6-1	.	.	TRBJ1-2	CASTENRGGYTF	TGTGCCAGCACCGAGAATCGGGGCGGCTACACCTTC
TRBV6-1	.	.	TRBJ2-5	CASRRAIREETQYF	TGTGCCAGCAGGCGTGCGATCAGGGAAGAGACCCAGTACTTC
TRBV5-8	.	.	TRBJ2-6	CASSLWAGANVLTF	TGTGCCAGCAGCTTGTGGGCAGGGGCCAACGTCCTGACTTTC
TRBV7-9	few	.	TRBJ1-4	CASSLRGLGEKLFF	TGTGCCAGCAGCCTCCGGGGTCTAGGAGAAAAACTGTTTTTT
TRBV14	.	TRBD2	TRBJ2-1	CASSRVAGTYNEQFF	TGTGCCAGCAGCCGAGTAGCGGGAACCTACAATGAGCAGTTCTTC
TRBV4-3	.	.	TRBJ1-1	CASSQEVAITEAFF	TGCGCCAGCAGCCAAGAGGTAGCGATCACTGAAGCTTTCTTT
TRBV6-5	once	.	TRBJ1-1	CASSVRADPEAFF	TGTGCCAGCAGTGTAAGAGCAGACCCAGAAGCTTTCTTT
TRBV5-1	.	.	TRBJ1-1	CASSLGTSAFF	TGCGCCAGCAGCTTGGGGACATCGGCTTTCTTT
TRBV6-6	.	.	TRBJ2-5	CASSGSFGTQYF	TGTGCCAGCAGTGGGTCGTTCGGGACCCAGTACTTC
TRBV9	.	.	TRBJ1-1	CASSRTVEKRASGSRAFF	TGTGCCAGCAGCAGGACAGTCGAGAAGCGGGCGTCTGGGTCGAGGGCTTTCTTT
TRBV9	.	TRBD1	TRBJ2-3	CASSVPGQDTQYF	TGTGCCAGCAGCGTTCCGGGACAGGATACGCAGTATTTT
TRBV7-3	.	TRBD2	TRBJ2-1	CASSLLAGVYNEQFF	TGTGCCAGCAGCTTACTAGCGGGGGTTTACAATGAGCAGTTCTTC
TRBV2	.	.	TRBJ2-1	CASINREAYNEQFF	TGTGCCAGCATTAACAGGGAGGCTTACAATGAGCAGTTCTTC
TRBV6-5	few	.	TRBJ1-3	CASSYQSSGNTIYF	TGTGCCAGCAGTTATCAGAGCTCTGGAAACACCATATATTTT
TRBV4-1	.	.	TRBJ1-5	CASRELGGGPQHF	TGCGCCAGCAGGGAACTGGGGGGCGGGCCCCAGCATTTT
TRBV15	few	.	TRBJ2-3	CATSRDLRPGGSTDTQYF	TGTGCCACCAGCAGAGATCTGCGTCCAGGGGGGAGCACAGATACGCAGTATTTT
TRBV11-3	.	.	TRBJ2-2	CASSPRTANTGELFF	TGTGCCAGCAGCCCCAGGACAGCGAACACCGGGGAGCTGTTTTTT
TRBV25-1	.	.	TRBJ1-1	CATHSGGVNTEAFF	TGTGCCACACACTCGGGAGGGGTTAACACTGAAGCTTTTTTT
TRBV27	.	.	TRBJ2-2	CASSFGGMTNTGELFF	TGTGCCAGCAGTTTCGGGGGTATGACTAACACCGGGGAGCTGTTTTTT
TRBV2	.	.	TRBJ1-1	CASSDPRGRGTEAFF	TGTGCCAGCAGTGACCCCAGGGGACGTGGCACTGAAGCTTTCTTT
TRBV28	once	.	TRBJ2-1	CASRFMAVWGHNEQFF	TGTGCCAGCAGATTCATGGCGGTCTGGGGGCACAACGAGCAGTTCTTC
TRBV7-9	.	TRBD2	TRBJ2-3	CASSFGTSDGTDTQYF	TGTGCCAGCAGCTTCGGGACTAGCGATGGAACAGATACGCAGTATTTT
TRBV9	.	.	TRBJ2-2	CASSVGLRGPIITGELFF	TGTGCCAGCAGCGTAGGATTAAGAGGGCCGATTATCACCGGGGAGCTGTTTTTT
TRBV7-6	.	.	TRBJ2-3	CASSNIRPDTQYF	TGTGCCAGCAGCAACATAAGGCCAGATACGCAGTATTTT
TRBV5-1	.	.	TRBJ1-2	CASSLVGDYGYTF	TGCGCCAGCAGCTTGGTGGGCGACTATGGCTACACCTTC
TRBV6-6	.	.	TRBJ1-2	CASSYSTSVAIGYTF	TGTGCCAGCAGTTACTCGACAAGCGTGGCTATCGGCTACACCTTC
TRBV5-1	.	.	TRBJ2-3	CASSLAPDSRTLDTQYF	TGCGCCAGCAGCTTGGCCCCGGACAGCCGCACCTTAGATACGCAGTATTTT
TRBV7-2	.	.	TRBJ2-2	CASSLQAGGELFF	TGTGCCAGCAGCTTACAGGCGGGCGGGGAGCTGTTTTTT
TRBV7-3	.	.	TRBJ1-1	CASSVTGMGTEAFF	TGTGCCAGCAGCGTTACAGGTATGGGAACTGAAGCTTTCTTT
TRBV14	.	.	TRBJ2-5	CASSHGTPDSQYF	TGTGCCAGCAGCCATGGGACACCGGATAGCCAGTACTTC
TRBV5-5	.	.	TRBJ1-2	CASRLETVNYGYTF	TGTGCCAGCAGACTGGAGACAGTTAACTATGGCTACACCTTC
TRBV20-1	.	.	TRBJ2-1	CSPLGRSEQFF	TGCAGTCCACTGGGGAGGAGTGAGCAGTTCTTC
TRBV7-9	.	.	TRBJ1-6	CASGGGDSPLHF	TGTGCCAGCGGGGGGGGAGATTCACCCCTCCACTTT
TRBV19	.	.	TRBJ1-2	CASSIQGPFYGYTF	TGTGCCAGTAGTATTCAGGGGCCTTTCTATGGCTACACCTTC
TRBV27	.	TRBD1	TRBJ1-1	CASSLSRDRALNTEAFF	TGTGCCAGCAGTTTGTCCCGGGACAGGGCTCTGAACACTGAAGCTTTCTTT
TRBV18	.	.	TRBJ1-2	CASSPETNGYTF	TGTGCCAGCTCACCAGAGACGAACGGCTACACCTTC